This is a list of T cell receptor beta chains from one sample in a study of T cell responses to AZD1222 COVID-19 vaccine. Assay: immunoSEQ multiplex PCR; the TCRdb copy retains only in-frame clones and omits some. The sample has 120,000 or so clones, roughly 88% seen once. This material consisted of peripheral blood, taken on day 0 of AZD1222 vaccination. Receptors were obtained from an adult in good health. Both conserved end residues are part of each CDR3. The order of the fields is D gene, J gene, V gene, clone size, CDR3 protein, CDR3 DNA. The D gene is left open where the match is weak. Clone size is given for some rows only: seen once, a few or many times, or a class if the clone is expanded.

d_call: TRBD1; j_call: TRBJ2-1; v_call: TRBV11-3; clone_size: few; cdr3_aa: CASSLLTGGYNEQFF; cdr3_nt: TGTGCCAGCAGCTTGCTTACAGGGGGCTACAATGAGCAGTTCTTC
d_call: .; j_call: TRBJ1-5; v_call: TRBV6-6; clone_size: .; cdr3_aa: CASRTTGDNQPQHF; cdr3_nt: TGTGCCAGCAGAACGACAGGCGACAATCAGCCCCAGCATTTT
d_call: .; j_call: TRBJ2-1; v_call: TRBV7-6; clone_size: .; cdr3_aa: CASSLPGQYEQFF; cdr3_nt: TGTGCCAGCAGCTTACCAGGGCAGTATGAGCAGTTCTTC
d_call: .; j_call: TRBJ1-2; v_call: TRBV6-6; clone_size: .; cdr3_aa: CASSYNYGYTF; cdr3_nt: TGTGCCAGCAGTTATAACTATGGCTACACCTTC
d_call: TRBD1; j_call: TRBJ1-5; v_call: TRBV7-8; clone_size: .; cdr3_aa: CASSLGTGLNQPQHF; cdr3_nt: TGTGCCAGCAGCCTCGGGACAGGGCTAAATCAGCCCCAGCATTTT
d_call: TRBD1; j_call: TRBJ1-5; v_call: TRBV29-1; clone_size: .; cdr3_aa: CSVPGTATNQPQHF; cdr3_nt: TGCAGCGTACCCGGGACAGCTACTAATCAGCCCCAGCATTTT
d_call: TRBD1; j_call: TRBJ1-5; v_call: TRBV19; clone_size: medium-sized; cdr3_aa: CASSIVSGGMSQPQHF; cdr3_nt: TGTGCCAGTAGTATAGTCTCAGGGGGGATGTCTCAGCCCCAGCATTTT
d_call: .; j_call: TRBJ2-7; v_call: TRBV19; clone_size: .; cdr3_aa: CASSIKGLPTFEQYF; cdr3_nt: TGTGCCAGTAGTATAAAGGGACTCCCGACCTTCGAGCAGTACTTC
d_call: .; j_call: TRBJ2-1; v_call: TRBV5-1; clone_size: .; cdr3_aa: CASSLAQSSYNEQFF; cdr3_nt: TGCGCCAGCAGCTTGGCCCAGAGCTCCTACAATGAGCAGTTCTTC
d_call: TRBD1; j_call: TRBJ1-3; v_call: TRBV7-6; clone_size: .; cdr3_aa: CASSPLPGQFSGNTIYF; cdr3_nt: TGTGCCAGCAGCCCTCTTCCGGGACAGTTCTCTGGAAACACCATATATTTT
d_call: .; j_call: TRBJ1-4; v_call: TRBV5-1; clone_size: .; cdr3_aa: CASSLDVGATNEKLFF; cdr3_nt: TGCGCCAGCAGCTTAGATGTGGGGGCGACTAATGAAAAACTGTTTTTT
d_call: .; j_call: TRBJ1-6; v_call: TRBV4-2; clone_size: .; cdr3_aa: CASSQGRVNSPLHF; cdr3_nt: TGTGCCAGCAGCCAAGGTCGCGTAAATTCACCCCTCCACTTT
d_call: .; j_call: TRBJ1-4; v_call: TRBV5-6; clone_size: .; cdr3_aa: CASSSPGGKLFF; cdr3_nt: TGTGCCAGCAGCTCCCCGGGGGGAAAACTGTTTTTT
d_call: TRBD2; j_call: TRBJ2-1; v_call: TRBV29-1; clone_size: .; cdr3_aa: CSVTLLAGFSNEQFF; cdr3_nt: TGCAGCGTCACCTTACTAGCGGGGTTTTCGAATGAGCAGTTCTTC